This T cell receptor beta chain was recorded in a study of T cells after yellow fever vaccination. Study findings and constraints: Clonotypes found in both CD4 and CD8 compartments made up a small share.

In making TCR cDNA, 5'RACE template switching added a universal primer site and UMIs to it. TCRdb independently ran MiXCR on the 5' RACE reads; one entry per CDR3 protein. The profile shows about 550,000 distinct CDR3 sequences, roughly 19% of them singletons. Germline V gene lookup returns CDR1 MNHEY and CDR2 SVGAGI. CDR3 length: 16 residues. With 2 bases removed from V and 7 bases from J, the gap between germline ends came to 20 bases. About this clonotype itself: Its antigen remains unknown.

The receptor was isolated from a man aged 30 to 39 who received the YFV17D yellow fever vaccine. This chain joins TRBV6-5 and TRBJ2-5; D unresolved. The material was PBMCs, obtained 15 days after the yellow fever booster vaccination. The CDR3, as DNA: TGTGCCAGCAGTTACGACTGGGATGTTCATTACGGGACCCAGTACTTC. Amino acids: CASSYDWDVHYGTQYF.